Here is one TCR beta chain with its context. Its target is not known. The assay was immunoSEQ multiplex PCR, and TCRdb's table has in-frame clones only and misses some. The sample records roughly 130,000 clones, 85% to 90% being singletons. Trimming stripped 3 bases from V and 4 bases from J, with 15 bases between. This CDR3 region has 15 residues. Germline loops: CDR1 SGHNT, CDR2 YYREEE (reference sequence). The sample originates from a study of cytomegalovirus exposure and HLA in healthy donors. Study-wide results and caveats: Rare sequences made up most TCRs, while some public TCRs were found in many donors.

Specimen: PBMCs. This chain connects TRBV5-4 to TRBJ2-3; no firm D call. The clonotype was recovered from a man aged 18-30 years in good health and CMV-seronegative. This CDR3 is CASSSETTESDTQYF. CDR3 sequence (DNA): TGTGCCAGCAGCTCGGAAACCACAGAATCAGATACGCAGTATTTT.